This TCR beta chain is drawn from a study of blood T cells in healthy people across ages. General study findings and limits: There was a strong correlation between TCR beta diversity and naive T cell percentage.

This clonotype was found a few times. Antigen specificity is unknown. A second PCR of 7 to 11 cycles used a sample-barcoded 5' primer and a J-beta primer mix. TCRdb re-derived calls from the 5' RACE reads in MiXCR, one entry per CDR3 protein. The table includes over 1,500,000 distinct CDR3 sequences, roughly 50% detected once. Every donor contributed roughly 10 milliliters of peripheral blood by blood draw. This TCR was sampled from a woman in her 40s in good health. The material sequenced was blood.

The CDR3: CASSEARGYEQYF. Here the CDR3 DNA reads TGTGCCAGCAGTGAAGCCAGGGGCTACGAGCAGTACTTC. This chain links TRBV6-1 with TRBJ2-7; possibly TRBD1 for D (6 bases). V dropped 0 bases and J dropped 3 bases, with 6 bases sitting between them. The germline V gene encodes CDR1 MNHNS and CDR2 SASEGT. The CDR3 has 13 residues.